What follows are 14 T cell receptor beta chains derived from one specimen sequenced in a study of T-cell memory formation after mild COVID-19. TCRdb analysed the 5' RACE reads with MiXCR anew, one entry per CDR3 protein. The sample records roughly 250,000 distinct CDR3 sequences, 15% to 20% being singletons. The material sequenced was PBMCs or a T cell subset sorted from them (not recorded which). The receptor source for this set is a young man who had mild COVID-19 (a few samples of this study predate the infection). Cell type and time point are not known.

This clonotype occurred a few times. The gene calls are TRBV7-2 and TRBJ1-1; D is undetermined. Germline V gene sequence: CDR1 SGHTA, CDR2 FQGNSA. There are 13 residues in the CDR3. The ends were cut back, 5 bases at V and 1 base at J, with 8 bases in the middle. DNA of the CDR3: TGTGCCAGCAGCAGAATTCCGAACACTGAAGCTTTCTTT. It yields the protein CASSRIPNTEAFF.

The sample holds a few counts of this clonotype. This chain links TRBV20-1 with TRBJ2-1; 9 bases agree with TRBD1. The V segment lost 5 bases and the J segment 7 bases; nucleotides outside the gene matches: 9. Germline assignment: CDR1 DFQATT and CDR2 SNEGSKA (reference sequence). The length of the CDR3 is 14 residues. The CDR3 nucleotides read TGCAGTGCTGGGGGACAGGGCTCTAGAAATGAGCAGTTCTTC. Its translation: CSAGGQGSRNEQFF.

This clonotype was counted between two and nine times. The V call is TRBV6-2 or TRBV6-3, the J call TRBJ2-7; a possible D gene is TRBD1 (6 bases). From germline, CDR1 is MNHEY and CDR2 SVGEGT. V lost 2 bases and J lost 4, with 12 bases in between. The CDR3 is 14 amino acids. The CDR3 is CASSYPGHSYEQYF. The CDR3 DNA sequence: TGTGCCAGCAGTTACCCGGGACATAGTTACGAGCAGTACTTC.

The chain joins TRBV6-5 to TRBJ1-6; the D gene is possibly TRBD1 (5 bases). The CDR3 sequence is 14 residues long. Trimming cost V 8 bases and J 8 bases, with 16 bases left between them. Germline CDR1 reads MNHEY; CDR2 reads SVGAGI. CDR3 nucleotide sequence: TGTGCCAGCCGGGGCTCGGGCCATGATTCACCCCTCCACTTT. It is translated as CASRGSGHDSPLHF.

The chain joins TRBV20-1 to TRBJ1-2, with 10 bases lining up with TRBD1. The junction had 4 bases not matched to a gene; V was cut back by 0 bases and J by 3 bases. Germline lookup yields CDR1 DFQATT and CDR2 SNEGSKA (reference sequence). The CDR3 extends over 15 amino acids. The DNA for the CDR3 is TGCAGTGCTAGAGATCGGACAGGGGGTGACTATGGCTACACCTTC. Translation: CSARDRTGGDYGYTF.

This clonotype has ten or more counts. The rearrangement joins TRBV7-9 to TRBJ2-3; D gene unclear. This CDR3 region has 11 residues. CDR1 and CDR2 (germline): SEHNR, FQNEAQ (reference sequence). V lost 3 bases and J 5 bases, leaving 3 bases between the germline ends. CDR3 in DNA: TGTGCCAGCAGCTTCGTAGATACGCAGTATTTT. Encoded protein: CASSFVDTQYF.

This chain uses TRBV15 with TRBJ2-3; TRBD1 might be the D (5 bases). The germline gives CDR1 LNHNV, CDR2 YYDKDF (reference sequence). The ends were cut back, 0 bases at V and 4 bases at J, with 5 bases in the middle. The length of the CDR3 is 13 residues. The CDR3 nucleotides read TGTGCCACCAGCAGAGACAGGGCAGATACGCAGTATTTT. This codes for CATSRDRADTQYF. The variable domain in full, completed from reference TRBV15 and TRBJ2-3, reads DAMVIQNPRYQVTQFGKPVTLSCSQTLNHNVMYWYQQKSSQAPKLLFHYYDKDFNNEADTPDNFQSRRPNTSFCFLDIRSPGLGDTAMYLCATSRDRADTQYFGPGTRLTVL.

The V gene is TRBV6-2 or TRBV6-3, the J gene TRBJ2-7; D might be TRBD1 (5 bases). The ends were cut back, 0 bases at V and 2 bases at J, with 14 bases in the middle. Germline values: CDR1 MNHEY, CDR2 SVGEGT. The CDR3 spans 16 residues. The CDR3 protein is CASSYSRTTGTYEQYF. The CDR3 DNA is TGTGCCAGCAGTTACTCGAGGACAACAGGCACCTACGAGCAGTACTTC.

This clonotype was found a few times. V is TRBV20-1 and J is TRBJ2-7; 8 nucleotides agree with TRBD2. Trimming cost V 0 bases and J 9 bases; bases outside gene matches: 10. This CDR3 contains 14 residues. Germline lookup yields CDR1 DFQATT and CDR2 SNEGSKA (reference sequence). The CDR3 sequence is CSARDRGGSGGQYV. The CDR3 DNA follows: TGCAGTGCTAGAGATCGGGGGGGTAGCGGCGGGCAGTACGTC.

This sequence joins TRBV7-3 and TRBJ2-7, with 7 bases that match TRBD1. The CDR3 contains 13 residues. Germline V lookup: CDR1 SGHTA, CDR2 FQGTGA. J lost 2 bases, V lost 5 bases, and 3 bases had no gene match. Here the CDR3 reads CASSPQGTYEQYF. The CDR3 DNA reads TGTGCCAGCAGCCCACAGGGGACCTACGAGCAGTACTTC. The full variable domain, in which reference TRBV7-3 and TRBJ2-7 provide the parts outside the CDR3, is GAGVSQTPSNKVTEKGKYVELRCDPISGHTALYWYRQSLGQGPEFLIYFQGTGAADDSGLPNDRFFAVRPEGSVSTLKIQRTERGDSAVYLCASSPQGTYEQYFGPGTRLTVT.

This clonotype was detected only a few times. The chain carries TRBV7-3 and TRBJ2-2, with D hard to call. The germline gives CDR1 SGHTA, CDR2 FQGTGA. The CDR3 has 16 amino acids. The ends were cut back, 2 bases at V and 7 bases at J, with 17 bases in the middle. The CDR3 is CASSLVSWQLGGELFF. For the CDR3, the DNA is TGTGCCAGCAGCTTAGTATCATGGCAATTGGGCGGGGAGCTGTTTTTT.

V and J are TRBV2 and TRBJ2-5; 7 nucleotides agree with TRBD2. The CDR3 spans 12 residues. The V segment lost 6 bases and the J segment 5 bases; nucleotides outside the gene matches: 3. The V gene's germline CDR1 is SNHLY and CDR2 FYNNEI. For the CDR3, the DNA is TGTGCCAGCAGAGTTAGCGGGGAGACCCAGTACTTC. This codes for CASRVSGETQYF.

There are a few counts of this clonotype. The genes are TRBV6-2 or TRBV6-3 and TRBJ2-3; either TRBD1 or TRBD2 may fit D (5 bases each). Looked up from germline, CDR1 is MNHEY and CDR2 is SVGEGT. This CDR3 comprises 16 residues. V gave up 1 base and J gave up 4 bases, with 15 bases separating them. The CDR3 protein is CASSYWGTAGADTQYF. As DNA, the CDR3 is TGTGCCAGCAGTTACTGGGGGACCGCCGGGGCAGATACGCAGTATTTT.

This clonotype has more than one count but fewer than ten. The chain uses TRBV11-2 and TRBJ1-3; D possibly corresponds to TRBD1 (6 bases). Germline V gene sequence: CDR1 SGHAT, CDR2 FQNNGV. The CDR3 spans 16 residues. The V and J ends lost 3 bases and 4 bases respectively, with 16 bases between them. The CDR3 nucleotides read TGTGCCAGCAGCTTGAGGGGAGGGACAAGAGGAAACACCATATATTTT. This encodes CASSLRGGTRGNTIYF.